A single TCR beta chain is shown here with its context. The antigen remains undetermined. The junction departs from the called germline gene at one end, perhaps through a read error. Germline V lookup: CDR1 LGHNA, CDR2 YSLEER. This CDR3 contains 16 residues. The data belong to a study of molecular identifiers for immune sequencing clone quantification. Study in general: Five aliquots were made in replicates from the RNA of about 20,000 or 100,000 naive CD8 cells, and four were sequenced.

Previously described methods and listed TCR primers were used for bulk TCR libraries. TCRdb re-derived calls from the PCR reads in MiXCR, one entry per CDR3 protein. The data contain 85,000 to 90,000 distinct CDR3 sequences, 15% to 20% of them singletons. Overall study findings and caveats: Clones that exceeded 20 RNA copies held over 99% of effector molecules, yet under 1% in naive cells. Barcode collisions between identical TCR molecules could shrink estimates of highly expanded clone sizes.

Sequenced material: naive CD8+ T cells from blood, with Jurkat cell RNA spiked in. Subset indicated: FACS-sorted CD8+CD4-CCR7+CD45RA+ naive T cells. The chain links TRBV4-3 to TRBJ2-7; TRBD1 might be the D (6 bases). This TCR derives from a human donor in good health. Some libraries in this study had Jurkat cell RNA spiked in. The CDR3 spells CASSQLPTGVADEQHF. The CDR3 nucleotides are TGCGCCAGCAGCCAACTCCCGACAGGAGTAGCTGACGAGCAGCACTTC.